The rows below give T cell receptor beta chains drawn from one sample of a study of T cell responses to AZD1222 COVID-19 vaccine. Clones were read by immunoSEQ multiplex PCR, and TCRdb kept only the in-frame ones, dropping some. The data contain 150,000 to 200,000 clones, roughly nine tenths of them singletons. Sequencing was performed on peripheral blood, taken 28 days after the second AZD1222 dose. Source of these receptors: an adult who received the AZD1222 COVID-19 vaccine. Both conserved end residues are part of each CDR3. A D gene is named only where the DNA matches it firmly. Where a row states a size, it is once, few, many or the class of an expanded clone; other rows omit it.

>-|TRBJ2-3|-|TRBV4-1
CASSPLVVRVTDTQYF
TGCGCCAGCAGCCCTTTAGTGGTCAGGGTTACAGATACGCAGTATTTT
>-|TRBJ2-5|-|TRBV7-2
CASSLLWGATQYF
TGTGCCAGCAGCTTATTGTGGGGGGCGACCCAGTACTTC
>-|TRBJ2-2|-|TRBV3-1/TRBV3-2
CASSPPGAENTGELFF
TGTGCCAGCAGCCCACCGGGGGCAGAGAACACCGGGGAGCTGTTTTTT
>TRBD1|TRBJ2-7|once|TRBV18
CASSLYRDRVYEQYF
TGTGCCAGCTCACTCTACCGGGACAGGGTCTACGAGCAGTACTTC
>TRBD2|TRBJ2-1|-|TRBV11-3
CASSLGGLAGAPGNEQFF
TGTGCCAGCAGCTTAGGAGGGCTAGCGGGGGCCCCAGGCAATGAGCAGTTCTTC
>TRBD1|TRBJ2-5|-|TRBV5-6
CASSFLRDRVKETQYF
TGTGCCAGCAGCTTTTTACGGGACAGGGTAAAAGAGACCCAGTACTTC
>-|TRBJ1-3|once|TRBV19
CASSISVSGNTIYF
TGTGCCAGTAGTATTTCGGTATCTGGAAACACCATATATTTT
>-|TRBJ2-7|-|TRBV7-8
CASSDTGGLREQYF
TGTGCCAGCAGTGACACGGGGGGCCTTCGAGAGCAGTACTTC
>-|TRBJ2-3|-|TRBV9
CASSVDASTDTQYF
TGTGCCAGCAGCGTAGATGCTAGCACAGATACGCAGTATTTT
>-|TRBJ1-2|-|TRBV5-1
CASSLAPGAYGYTF
TGCGCCAGCAGCTTGGCCCCCGGAGCCTATGGCTACACCTTC
>TRBD1|TRBJ2-3|once|TRBV18
CASSPNRDSNTQYF
TGTGCCAGCTCGCCAAACCGGGACAGCAATACGCAGTATTTT
>-|TRBJ1-1|-|TRBV27
CASSFGRWNTEAFF
TGTGCCAGCAGTTTTGGACGGTGGAACACTGAAGCTTTCTTT
>TRBD2|TRBJ2-7|-|TRBV25-1
CASRGWELAGSYEQYF
TGTGCCAGCAGGGGTTGGGAACTAGCGGGGTCCTACGAGCAGTACTTC
>-|TRBJ1-5|-|TRBV19
CASSSQANQPQHF
TGTGCCAGTAGTAGCCAGGCCAATCAGCCCCAGCATTTT
>TRBD1|TRBJ1-5|-|TRBV6-2/TRBV6-3
CASSDIDRGNQPQHF
TGTGCCAGCAGTGACATCGACAGGGGCAATCAGCCCCAGCATTTT
>-|TRBJ1-4|-|TRBV5-6
CASSLSDEKLFF
TGTGCCAGCAGCTTGAGCGATGAAAAACTGTTTTTT
>-|TRBJ1-1|-|TRBV7-9
CASSSRNSGSEAFF
TGTGCCAGCAGCTCTCGGAACTCGGGGTCTGAAGCTTTCTTT
>-|TRBJ2-1|few|TRBV24-1
CATSDPGTDRSYNEQFF
TGTGCCACCAGTGACCCAGGGACGGATAGGAGCTACAATGAGCAGTTCTTC
>-|TRBJ2-1|once|TRBV7-9
CASKAVYNEQFF
TGTGCCAGCAAGGCGGTTTACAATGAGCAGTTCTTC
>-|TRBJ1-6|-|TRBV2
CASSDQGFDSPLHF
TGTGCCAGCAGTGATCAGGGTTTCGATTCACCCCTCCACTTT
>TRBD1|TRBJ1-3|-|TRBV25-1
CASSRTGSGNTIYF
TGTGCCAGCAGCCGGACAGGCTCTGGAAACACCATATATTTT
>TRBD1|TRBJ1-5|once|TRBV27
CASSNRDREGNQPQHF
TGTGCCAGCAGTAACCGGGACAGGGAGGGCAATCAGCCCCAGCATTTT
>-|TRBJ1-2|-|TRBV18
CASSDTNYGYTF
TGTGCCAGCTCAGACACTAACTATGGCTACACCTTC
>TRBD1|TRBJ1-4|-|TRBV5-4
CASSLGQGDPTNEKLFF
TGTGCCAGCAGCTTGGGACAGGGGGACCCAACTAATGAAAAACTGTTTTTT
>TRBD1|TRBJ2-6|-|TRBV2
CASKRTGGFGAGANVLTF
TGTGCCAGCAAACGGACAGGGGGTTTCGGGGCTGGGGCCAACGTCCTGACTTTC
>-|TRBJ1-2|-|TRBV19
CASSIPDTNYGYTF
TGTGCCAGTAGTATCCCGGACACGAACTATGGCTACACCTTC
>-|TRBJ1-5|-|TRBV6-1
CASSESSGPEGNQPQHF
TGTGCCAGCAGTGAGAGCTCAGGTCCGGAGGGCAATCAGCCCCAGCATTTT
>-|TRBJ2-3|-|TRBV28
CASSLRGRGSTDTQYF
TGTGCCAGCAGTTTAAGGGGGCGGGGTAGCACAGATACGCAGTATTTT
>TRBD2|TRBJ2-7|-|TRBV28
CASSPETGLTYYEQYF
TGTGCCAGCAGTCCAGAAACGGGACTAACCTACTACGAGCAGTACTTC
>-|TRBJ1-2|-|TRBV29-1
CSVEGQHRLNYGYTF
TGCAGCGTTGAGGGTCAGCACCGACTTAACTATGGCTACACCTTC
>TRBD1|TRBJ1-1|-|TRBV29-1
CSVLDRVEAFF
TGCAGCGTCCTGGACAGGGTTGAAGCTTTCTTT
>TRBD2|TRBJ2-7|once|TRBV29-1
CSFSGSTHEQYF
TGCAGCTTTAGCGGGAGTACCCACGAGCAGTACTTC
>-|TRBJ1-4|-|TRBV5-4
CASSIGTGPTNEKLFF
TGTGCCAGCAGCATTGGAACAGGACCAACTAATGAAAAACTGTTTTTT
>TRBD2|TRBJ2-7|-|TRBV9
CASSFRGGGAPYEQYF
TGTGCCAGCAGCTTTAGAGGCGGGGGGGCTCCCTACGAGCAGTACTTC
>-|TRBJ2-7|-|TRBV15
CATTLDYPAEYEQYF
TGTGCCACCACCCTAGACTACCCGGCGGAATACGAGCAGTACTTC
>-|TRBJ2-3|-|TRBV5-1
CASSTLTGGVGDTQYF
TGCGCCAGCAGCACCCTGACAGGTGGAGTAGGAGATACGCAGTATTTT
>TRBD1|TRBJ2-7|few|TRBV19
CASSRQGQGVSYEQYF
TGTGCCAGTAGTCGCCAGGGACAGGGTGTATCCTACGAGCAGTACTTC
>-|TRBJ1-1|once|TRBV19
CASSLGGAIEAFF
TGTGCCAGTAGCTTGGGAGGGGCAATAGAAGCTTTCTTT
>-|TRBJ1-2|-|TRBV9
CASSVGQAGYTF
TGTGCCAGCAGCGTAGGGCAGGCTGGCTACACCTTC
>-|TRBJ1-5|-|TRBV27
CASSLSGRGQPQHF
TGTGCCAGCAGTTTATCCGGCAGGGGACAGCCCCAGCATTTT
>-|TRBJ2-3|-|TRBV5-1
CASAPGASTDTQYF
TGCGCCAGCGCGCCAGGGGCGAGCACAGATACGCAGTATTTT
>-|TRBJ1-5|-|TRBV9
CASSPDSYSNQPQHF
TGTGCCAGCAGCCCGGACAGCTATAGCAATCAGCCCCAGCATTTT
>-|TRBJ2-3|once|TRBV11-2
CASSSLVMGDTQYF
TGTGCCAGCAGCTCCCTAGTTATGGGAGATACGCAGTATTTT
>TRBD1|TRBJ2-3|-|TRBV10-1
CASSKGQITDTQYF
TGCGCCAGCAGCAAGGGACAGATCACAGATACGCAGTATTTT
>-|TRBJ2-1|-|TRBV10-3
CAISESVGGGPYNEQFF
TGTGCCATCAGTGAGTCCGTGGGAGGGGGTCCCTACAATGAGCAGTTCTTC
>-|TRBJ1-4|-|TRBV9
CASSVGRGRGDTEKLFF
TGTGCCAGCAGCGTAGGCAGGGGTCGTGGCGACACTGAAAAACTGTTTTTT